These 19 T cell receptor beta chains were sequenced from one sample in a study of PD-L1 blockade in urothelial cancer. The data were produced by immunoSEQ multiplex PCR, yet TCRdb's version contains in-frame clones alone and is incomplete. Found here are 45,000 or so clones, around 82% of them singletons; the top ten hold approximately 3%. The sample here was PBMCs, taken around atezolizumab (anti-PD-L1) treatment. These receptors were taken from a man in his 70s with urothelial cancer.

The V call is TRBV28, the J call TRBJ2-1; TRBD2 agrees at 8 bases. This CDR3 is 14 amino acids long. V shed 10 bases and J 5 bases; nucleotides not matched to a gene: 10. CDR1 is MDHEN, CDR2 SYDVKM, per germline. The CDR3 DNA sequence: TGTGCCACGAAGAAAGGAGCGGGGGACAATGAGCAGTTCTTC. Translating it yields CATKKGAGDNEQFF.

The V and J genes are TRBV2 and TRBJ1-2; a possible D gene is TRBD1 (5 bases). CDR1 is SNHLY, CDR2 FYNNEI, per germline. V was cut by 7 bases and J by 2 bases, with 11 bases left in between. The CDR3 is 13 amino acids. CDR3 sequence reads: CASTDSLNYGYTF. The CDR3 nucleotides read TGTGCCAGCACCGACAGTTTGAACTATGGCTACACCTTC.

The CDR3 DNA is TGTGCCAGCAGCCAAGAGGGGGGGGCAAATGAGCAGTTCTTC. This gives the protein CASSQEGGANEQFF. V usage is TRBV4-2 and J usage is TRBJ2-1; the D gene is possibly TRBD2 (7 bases). In germline, CDR1 is LGHNA, CDR2 YNFKEQ. The CDR3 covers 14 residues. V lost 0 bases and J lost 7, with 10 bases in between.

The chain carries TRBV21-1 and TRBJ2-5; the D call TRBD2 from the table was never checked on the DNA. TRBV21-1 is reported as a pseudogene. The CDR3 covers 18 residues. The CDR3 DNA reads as TGTGCCAGCAGCGATAGAACTAGAAGGCGCCGGCCCCAAGAGACCCAGTACTTC. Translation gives CASSDRTRRRRPQETQYF.

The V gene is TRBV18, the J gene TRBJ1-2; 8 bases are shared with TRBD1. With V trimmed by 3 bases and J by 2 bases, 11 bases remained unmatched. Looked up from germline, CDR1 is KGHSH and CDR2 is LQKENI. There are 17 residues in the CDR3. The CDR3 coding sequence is TGTGCCAGCTCACCGATCGGAGGACAGGGAAAAAACTATGGCTACACCTTC. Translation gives CASSPIGGQGKNYGYTF.

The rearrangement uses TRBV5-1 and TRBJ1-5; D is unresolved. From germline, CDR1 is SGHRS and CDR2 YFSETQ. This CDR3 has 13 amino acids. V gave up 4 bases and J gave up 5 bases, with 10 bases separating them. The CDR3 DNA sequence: TGCGCCAGCAGCGTAGGCGGGGATCAGCCCCAGCATTTT. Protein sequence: CASSVGGDQPQHF.

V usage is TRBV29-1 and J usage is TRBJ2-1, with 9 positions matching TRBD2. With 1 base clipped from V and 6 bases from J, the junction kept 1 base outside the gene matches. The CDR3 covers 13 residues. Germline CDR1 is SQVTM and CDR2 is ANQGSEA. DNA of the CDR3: TGCAGCGTTGAAGGACTAGCGGTCAATGAGCAGTTCTTC. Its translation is CSVEGLAVNEQFF.

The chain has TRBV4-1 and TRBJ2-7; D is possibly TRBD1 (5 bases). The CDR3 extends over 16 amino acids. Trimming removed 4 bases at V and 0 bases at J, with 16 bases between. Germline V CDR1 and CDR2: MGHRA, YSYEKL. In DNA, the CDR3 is TGCGCCAGCAGCCTCCTGGGGCAGGAAAGCTCCTACGAGCAGTACTTC. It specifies CASSLLGQESSYEQYF.

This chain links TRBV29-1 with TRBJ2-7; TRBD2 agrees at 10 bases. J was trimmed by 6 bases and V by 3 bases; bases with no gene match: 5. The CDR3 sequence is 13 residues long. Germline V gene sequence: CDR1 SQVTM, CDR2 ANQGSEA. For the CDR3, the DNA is TGCAGCGTTGAGGAGCGGGGGGGCCTCGAGCAGTACTTC. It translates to CSVEERGGLEQYF.

CDR3 sequence reads: CASGSSTGGNEKLFF. CDR3 in DNA: TGTGCCAGCGGTTCTTCGACAGGGGGGAATGAAAAACTGTTTTTT. The V gene is TRBV2, the J gene TRBJ1-4, with 9 nucleotides matching TRBD1. Germline CDR1 reads SNHLY; CDR2 reads FYNNEI. This CDR3 has 15 residues. The V gene end was trimmed by 8 bases and the J gene end by 5 bases; junction bases not matched to a gene: 9.

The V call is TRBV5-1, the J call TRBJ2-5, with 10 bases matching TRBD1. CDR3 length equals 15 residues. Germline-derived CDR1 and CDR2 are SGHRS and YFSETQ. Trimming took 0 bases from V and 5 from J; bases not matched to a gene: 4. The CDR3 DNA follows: TGCGCCAGCAGCTTGGGGGGGACAGGGGATGAGACCCAGTACTTC. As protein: CASSLGGTGDETQYF.

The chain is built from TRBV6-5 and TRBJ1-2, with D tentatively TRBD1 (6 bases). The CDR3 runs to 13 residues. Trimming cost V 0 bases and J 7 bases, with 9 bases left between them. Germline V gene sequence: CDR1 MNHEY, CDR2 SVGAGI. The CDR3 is CASSYSMGAGYTF. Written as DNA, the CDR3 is TGTGCCAGCAGTTACTCGATGGGGGCTGGCTACACCTTC.

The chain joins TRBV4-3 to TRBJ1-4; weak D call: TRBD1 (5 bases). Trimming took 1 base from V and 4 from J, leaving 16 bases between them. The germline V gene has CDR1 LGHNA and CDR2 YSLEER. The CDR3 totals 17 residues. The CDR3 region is CASSQAWAVRGNEKLFF. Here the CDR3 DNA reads TGCGCCAGCAGCCAAGCTTGGGCCGTAAGGGGTAATGAAAAACTGTTTTTT.

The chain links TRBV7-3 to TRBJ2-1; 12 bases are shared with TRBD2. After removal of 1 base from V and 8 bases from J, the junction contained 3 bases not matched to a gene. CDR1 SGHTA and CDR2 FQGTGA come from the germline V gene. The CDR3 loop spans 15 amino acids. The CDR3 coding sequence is TGTGCCAGCAGCTTAAGTCTAGCGGGAGGGGATGAGCAGTTCTTC. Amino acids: CASSLSLAGGDEQFF.

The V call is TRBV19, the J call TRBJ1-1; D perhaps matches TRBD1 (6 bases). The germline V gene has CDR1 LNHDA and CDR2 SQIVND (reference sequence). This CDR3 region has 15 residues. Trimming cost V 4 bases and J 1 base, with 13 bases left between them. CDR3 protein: CASSTNYRENTEAFF. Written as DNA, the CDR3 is TGTGCCAGTAGTACAAATTACAGGGAGAACACTGAAGCTTTCTTT.

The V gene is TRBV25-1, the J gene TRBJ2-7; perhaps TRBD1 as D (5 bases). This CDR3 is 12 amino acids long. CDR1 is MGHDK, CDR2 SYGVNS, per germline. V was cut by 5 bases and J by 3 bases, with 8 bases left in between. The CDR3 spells CASSRTGYEQYF. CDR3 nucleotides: TGTGCCAGCAGTCGTACAGGCTACGAGCAGTACTTC.

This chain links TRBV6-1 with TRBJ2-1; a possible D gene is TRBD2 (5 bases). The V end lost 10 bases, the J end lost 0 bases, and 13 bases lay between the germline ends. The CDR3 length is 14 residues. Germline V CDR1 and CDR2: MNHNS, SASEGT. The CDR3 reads CATFLAGSYNEQFF. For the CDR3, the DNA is TGTGCCACCTTTCTAGCAGGCTCCTACAATGAGCAGTTCTTC.

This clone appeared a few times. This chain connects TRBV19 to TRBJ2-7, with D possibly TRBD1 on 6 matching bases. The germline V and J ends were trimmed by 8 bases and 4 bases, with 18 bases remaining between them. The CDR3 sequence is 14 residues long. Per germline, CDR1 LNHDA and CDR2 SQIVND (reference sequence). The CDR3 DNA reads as TGTGCCAGTCACTTTCCGGGACAACCTTACGAGCAGTACTTC. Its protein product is CASHFPGQPYEQYF. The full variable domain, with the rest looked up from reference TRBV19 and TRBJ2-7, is DGGITQSPKYLFRKEGQNVTLSCEQNLNHDAMYWYRQDPGQGLRLIYYSQIVNDFQKGDIAEGYSVSREKKESFPLTVTSAQKNPTAFYLCASHFPGQPYEQYFGPGTRLTVT.

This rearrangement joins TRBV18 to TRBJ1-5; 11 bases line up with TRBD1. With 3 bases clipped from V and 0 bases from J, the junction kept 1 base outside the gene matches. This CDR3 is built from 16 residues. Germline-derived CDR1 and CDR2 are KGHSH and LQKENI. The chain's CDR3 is CASSPGQGASNQPQHF. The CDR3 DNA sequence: TGTGCCAGCTCACCCGGACAGGGGGCTAGCAATCAGCCCCAGCATTTT.